This passage covers 9 T cell receptor beta chains from one sample sequenced in a study of shared clonotypes between healthy human individuals. Produced via immunoSEQ multiplex PCR; TCRdb's table is partial and in-frame only. The table has roughly 720,000 clones, less than 95% seen once; the top ten hold 30% to 35%. The sample taken for sequencing was memory CD8+ T cells from PBMCs. Subset meaning: CD45RO+ cells pooled with CCR7-negative TemRA cells. These receptors originate from a young man in good health. Some clones in this sample may be carry-over from other donors' samples.

The chain recombines TRBV5-1 with TRBJ2-1; the match to TRBD1 covers 9 bases. Germline CDR1 reads SGHRS; CDR2 reads YFSETQ. J was trimmed by 1 base and V by 2 bases; bases with no gene match: 4. This CDR3 spans 16 amino acids. CDR3 sequence reads: CASSLTGGISYNEQFF. The CDR3 DNA reads TGCGCCAGCAGCTTAACAGGGGGCATATCCTACAATGAGCAGTTCTTC.

The chain recombines TRBV10-3 with TRBJ2-3; D might be TRBD1 or TRBD2, each matching 5 bases. In germline, CDR1 is ENHRY, CDR2 SYGVKD. V was cut by 6 bases and J by 2 bases, with 9 bases left in between. This CDR3 contains 13 residues. The CDR3 here is CAISGDPTDTQYF. The CDR3 region has the DNA TGTGCCATCAGCGGGGACCCCACAGATACGCAGTATTTT.

Turning to this clone: Other DNA variants within this sample encode the same CDR3. The chain joins TRBV27 to TRBJ2-2; D not certain. This CDR3 is 12 amino acids long. With 3 bases removed from V and 7 bases from J, the gap between germline ends came to 6 bases. CDR1 and CDR2 from the germline V gene are MNHEY and SMNVEV (reference sequence). CDR3 in amino acids: CASSFLGGELFF. The CDR3 DNA reads as TGTGCCAGCAGTTTCCTCGGCGGGGAGCTGTTTTTT.

This clone appeared a single time. The rearrangement uses TRBV7-9 and TRBJ2-1; weak D call: TRBD2 (6 bases). Per the germline V gene, CDR1 is SEHNR and CDR2 is FQNEAQ (reference sequence). There are 15 residues in the CDR3. Trimming removed 5 bases at V and 0 bases at J, with 11 bases between. DNA for the CDR3: TGTGCCAGCAGCCCAGGGACTTACTCCTACAATGAGCAGTTCTTC. It is translated as CASSPGTYSYNEQFF.

V and J are TRBV5-1 and TRBJ2-2; 8 nucleotides line up with TRBD2. The J segment lost 3 bases and the V segment lost 5 bases, leaving 6 bases of the junction unmatched. CDR1 is SGHRS and CDR2 is YFSETQ in the germline V gene. There are 15 residues in the CDR3. CDR3 nucleotide sequence: TGCGCCAGCAGGAGTTTACTAGCGGACACCGGGGAGCTGTTTTTT. Its protein product is CASRSLLADTGELFF.

This chain joins TRBV14 and TRBJ2-6; D possibly matches TRBD1 or TRBD2 (5 bases each). CDR1 is SGHDN and CDR2 is FVKESK in the germline V gene. This CDR3 has 16 residues. V shed 3 bases and J shed 0 bases, with 9 bases lying between them. CDR3 coding DNA: TGTGCCAGCAGCCACGGGGCCGACTCTGGGGCCAACGTCCTGACTTTC. Its translation is CASSHGADSGANVLTF.

The chain joins TRBV27 to TRBJ1-5, with no clear D. Looked up from germline, CDR1 is MNHEY and CDR2 is SMNVEV (reference sequence). With 0 bases removed from V and 4 bases from J, the gap between germline ends came to 10 bases. This CDR3 is built from 15 residues. CDR3 sequence reads: CASSLSPLPNQPQHF. DNA for the CDR3: TGTGCCAGCAGTTTATCGCCCCTACCAAATCAGCCCCAGCATTTT.

V is TRBV5-1 and J is TRBJ2-1; weak D call: TRBD2 (6 bases). Trimming took off 0 bases at V and 8 bases at J, with 24 bases between the two ends. CDR1 is SGHRS and CDR2 is YFSETQ in the germline V gene. This CDR3 comprises 18 residues. The CDR3, as DNA: TGCGCCAGCAGCTTGGCCTTTGGCGGGGAGATGGTAGGGCATGAGCAGTTCTTC. Residues: CASSLAFGGEMVGHEQFF.

This chain joins TRBV12-5 and TRBJ2-5, with a weak D call TRBD2 (5 bases). V gave up 5 bases and J gave up 6 bases, with 13 bases separating them. The length of the CDR3 is 13 residues. Germline values: CDR1 LGHNT, CDR2 FRNRAP. The CDR3 nucleotides are TGTGCTAGTGGTACGGAGGTGTGGCAGACCCAGTACTTC. It yields the protein CASGTEVWQTQYF.